This TCR beta chain was recovered during a study of PD-L1 blockade in urothelial cancer. This clone came up once. Its specificity is not known. Overall study results and limits: Tumor-associated TCR clones expanded more in blood at 3 weeks in patients with durable benefit.

Germline CDR1 LGHNA, CDR2 YNFKEQ. The CDR3 has 13 amino acids. The V gene lost 0 bases and the J gene lost 4 bases, with 6 bases spanning the gap. Sequencing was performed with immunoSEQ multiplex PCR; in TCRdb, only in-frame clones are kept and a portion is missing. The table records some 54,000 clones, roughly 84% of them present only once. The chain employs TRBV4-2 and TRBJ1-2; no definite D call. Sequenced here: PBMCs, sampled around atezolizumab (anti-PD-L1) treatment. The receptor was isolated from a man aged 35-49 years with urothelial cancer. CDR3: CASSQDRIYGYTF. DNA of the CDR3: TGTGCCAGCAGCCAAGACAGGATCTATGGCTACACCTTC.